This T cell receptor (beta chain) emerged from a study of T cell changes during pregnancy in multiple sclerosis. Measured with immunoSEQ multiplex PCR; TCRdb has only the in-frame clones, and not every one. The table lists about 31,000 clones, roughly 90% of them singletons, with roughly 10% in the top ten. V was shortened by 1 base and J by 2 bases, with 7 bases between the two germline ends. Germline CDR1 reads MDHEN; CDR2 reads SYDVKM. The CDR3 loop spans 14 amino acids. The chain links TRBV28 to TRBJ2-3, with unresolved D. The receptor comes from a female donor with multiple sclerosis, enrolled in a pregnancy study. The specimen was CD8+ T cells from peripheral blood mononuclear cells, collected in the first trimester of pregnancy. CDR3 loop: CASSLSLNTDTQYF. CDR3 coding DNA: TGTGCCAGCAGTTTATCGCTAAACACAGATACGCAGTATTTT.